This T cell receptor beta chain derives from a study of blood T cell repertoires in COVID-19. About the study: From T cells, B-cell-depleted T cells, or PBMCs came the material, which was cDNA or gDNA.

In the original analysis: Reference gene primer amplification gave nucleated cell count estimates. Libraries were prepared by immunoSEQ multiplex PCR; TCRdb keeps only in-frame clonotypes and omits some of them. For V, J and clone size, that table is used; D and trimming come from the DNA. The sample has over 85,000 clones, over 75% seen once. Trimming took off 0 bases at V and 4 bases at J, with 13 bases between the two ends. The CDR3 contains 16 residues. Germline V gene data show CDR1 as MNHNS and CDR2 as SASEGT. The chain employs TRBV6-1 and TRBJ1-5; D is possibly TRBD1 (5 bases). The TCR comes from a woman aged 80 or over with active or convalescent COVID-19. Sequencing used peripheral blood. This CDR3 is CASSEAPGRWNQPQHF. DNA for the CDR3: TGTGCCAGCAGTGAAGCCCCAGGGAGGTGGAATCAGCCCCAGCATTTT.